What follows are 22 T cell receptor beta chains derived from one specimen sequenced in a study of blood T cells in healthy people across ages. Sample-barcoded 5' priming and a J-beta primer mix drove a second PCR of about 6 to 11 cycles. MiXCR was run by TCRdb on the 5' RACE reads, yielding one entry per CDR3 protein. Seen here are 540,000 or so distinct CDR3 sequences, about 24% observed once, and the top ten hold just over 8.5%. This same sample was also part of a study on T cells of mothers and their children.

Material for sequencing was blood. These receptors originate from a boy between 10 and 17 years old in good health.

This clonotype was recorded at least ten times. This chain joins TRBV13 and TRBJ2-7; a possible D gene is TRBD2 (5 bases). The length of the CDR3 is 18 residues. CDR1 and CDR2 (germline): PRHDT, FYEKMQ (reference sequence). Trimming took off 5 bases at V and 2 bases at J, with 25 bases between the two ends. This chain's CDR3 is CASSQEVSGVATAYEQYF. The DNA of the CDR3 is TGTGCCAGCAGCCAGGAGGTGTCGGGCGTTGCTACAGCCTACGAGCAGTACTTC.

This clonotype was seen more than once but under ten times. CDR3 protein: CASSQGLMSSYNEQFF. The CDR3 region has the DNA TGTGCCAGCAGCCAAGGCTTGATGAGCTCCTACAATGAGCAGTTCTTC. The rearrangement uses TRBV14 and TRBJ2-1, with D unresolved. The V end lost 1 base, the J end lost 0 bases, and 10 bases lay between the germline ends. CDR1 and CDR2 (germline): SGHDN, FVKESK. The CDR3 covers 16 residues.

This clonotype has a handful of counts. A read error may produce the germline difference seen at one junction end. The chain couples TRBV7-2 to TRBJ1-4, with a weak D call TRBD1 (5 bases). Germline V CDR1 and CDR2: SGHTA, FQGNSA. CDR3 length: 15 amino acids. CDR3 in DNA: TGTGCCAGCAGCCCGACAGTGCAAACTAATGAAAAACTGTCTTTT. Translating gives CASSPTVQTNEKLSF.

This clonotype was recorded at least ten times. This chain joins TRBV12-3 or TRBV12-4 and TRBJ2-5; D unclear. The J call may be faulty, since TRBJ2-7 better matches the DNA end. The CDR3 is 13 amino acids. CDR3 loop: CASRITPLYEQYF. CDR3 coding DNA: TGTGCCAGCAGAATAACCCCCCTCTACGAGCAGTACTTC.

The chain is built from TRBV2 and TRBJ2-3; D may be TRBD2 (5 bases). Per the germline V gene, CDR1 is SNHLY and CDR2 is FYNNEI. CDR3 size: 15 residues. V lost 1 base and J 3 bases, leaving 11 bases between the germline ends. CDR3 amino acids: CASSEVTRRTDTQYF. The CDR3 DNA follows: TGTGCCAGCAGTGAAGTAACCAGGAGGACAGATACGCAGTATTTT.

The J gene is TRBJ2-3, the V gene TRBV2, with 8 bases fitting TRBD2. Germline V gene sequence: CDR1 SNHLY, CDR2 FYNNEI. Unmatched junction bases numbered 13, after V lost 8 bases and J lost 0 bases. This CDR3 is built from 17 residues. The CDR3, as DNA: TGTGCCAGCTTGTGGCGGGGGGCCGGACTTAGCACAGATACGCAGTATTTT. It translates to CASLWRGAGLSTDTQYF.

CDR3 residues: CASSLGQGTSYGYTF. As DNA, the CDR3 is TGTGCCAGCAGCTTGGGACAGGGCACTTCATATGGCTACACCTTC. This chain uses TRBV5-6 with TRBJ1-2; TRBD1 aligns across 7 bases. CDR1 is SGHDT and CDR2 is YYEEEE in the germline V gene. The CDR3 spans 15 residues. Trimming at V came to 0 bases and at J to 5 bases, leaving 7 bases not matched to a gene.

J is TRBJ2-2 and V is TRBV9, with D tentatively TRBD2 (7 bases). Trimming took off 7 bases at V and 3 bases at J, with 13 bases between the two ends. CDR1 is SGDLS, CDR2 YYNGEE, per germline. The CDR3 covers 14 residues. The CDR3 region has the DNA TGTGCCAGCGGGGGCGGGAGCCACACCGGGGAGCTGTTTTTT. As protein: CASGGGSHTGELFF. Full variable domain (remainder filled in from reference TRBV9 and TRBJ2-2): DSGVTQTPKHLITATGQRVTLRCSPRSGDLSVYWYQQSLDQGLQFLIQYYNGEERAKGNILERFSAQQFPDLHSELNLSSLELGDSALYFCASGGGSHTGELFFGEGSRLTVL.

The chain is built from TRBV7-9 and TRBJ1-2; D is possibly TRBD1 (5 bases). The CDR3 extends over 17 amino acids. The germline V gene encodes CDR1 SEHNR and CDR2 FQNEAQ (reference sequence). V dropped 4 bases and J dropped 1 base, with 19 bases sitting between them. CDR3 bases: TGTGCCAGCAGCTCCTCCGACCCAGGGTCGAGTAACTATGGCTACACCTTC. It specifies CASSSSDPGSSNYGYTF. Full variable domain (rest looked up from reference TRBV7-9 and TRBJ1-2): DTGVSQNPRHKITKRGQNVTFRCDPISEHNRLYWYRQTLGQGPEFLTYFQNEAQLEKSRLLSDRFSAERPKGSFSTLEIQRTEQGDSAMYLCASSSSDPGSSNYGYTFGSGTRLTVV.

Here the CDR3 reads CASSVLGQDYSNQPQHF. The DNA for the CDR3 is TGTGCCAGCAGTGTTTTGGGGCAAGACTATAGCAATCAGCCCCAGCATTTT. V is TRBV5-5 and J is TRBJ1-5; a possible D gene is TRBD1 (5 bases). The CDR3 consists of 17 residues. The germline V gene has CDR1 SGHKS and CDR2 YYEKEE (reference sequence). V shed 5 bases and J shed 0 bases, with 18 bases lying between them. Combining the CDR3 with reference TRBV5-5 and TRBJ1-5 gives the whole variable domain DAGVTQSPTHLIKTRGQQVTLRCSPISGHKSVSWYQQVLGQGPQFIFQYYEKEERGRGNFPDRFSARQFPNYSSELNVNALLLGDSALYLCASSVLGQDYSNQPQHFGDGTRLSIL.

CDR3 region: CASSRTIPGGQFF. DNA of the CDR3: TGCGCCAGCAGCCGGACTATACCCGGTGGGCAGTTCTTC. The chain carries TRBV4-3 and TRBJ2-1; tentative D call: TRBD2 (6 bases). Germline V lookup: CDR1 LGHNA, CDR2 YSLEER. V shed 4 bases and J shed 12 bases, with 16 bases lying between them. This CDR3 comprises 13 residues.

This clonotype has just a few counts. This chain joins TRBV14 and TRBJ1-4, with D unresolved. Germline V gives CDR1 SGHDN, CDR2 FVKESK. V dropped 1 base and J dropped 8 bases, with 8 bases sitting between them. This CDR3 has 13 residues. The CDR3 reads CASSQVEGEKLFF. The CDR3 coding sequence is TGTGCCAGCAGCCAAGTAGAAGGGGAAAAACTGTTTTTT.

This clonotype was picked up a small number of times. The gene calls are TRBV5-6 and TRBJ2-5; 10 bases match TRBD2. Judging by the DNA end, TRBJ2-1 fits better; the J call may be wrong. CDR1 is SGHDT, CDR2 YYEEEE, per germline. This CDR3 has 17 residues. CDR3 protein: CASSPAAGGPPYNEQFF. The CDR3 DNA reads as TGTGCCAGCAGCCCTGCAGCGGGGGGGCCCCCGTACAATGAGCAGTTCTTC.

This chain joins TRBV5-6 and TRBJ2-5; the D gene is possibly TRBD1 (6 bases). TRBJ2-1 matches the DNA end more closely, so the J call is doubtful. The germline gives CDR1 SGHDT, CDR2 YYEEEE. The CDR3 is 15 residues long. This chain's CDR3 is CASSEGGQGMDEQFF. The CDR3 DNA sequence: TGTGCCAGCAGCGAGGGCGGGCAGGGGATGGATGAGCAGTTCTTC.

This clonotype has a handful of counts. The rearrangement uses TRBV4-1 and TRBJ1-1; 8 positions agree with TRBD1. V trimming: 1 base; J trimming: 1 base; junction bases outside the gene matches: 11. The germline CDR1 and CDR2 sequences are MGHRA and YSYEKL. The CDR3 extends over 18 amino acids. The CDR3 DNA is TGCGCCAGCAGCCAAGGTCGTGCTAGGACAGGGAAGAACACTGAAGCTTTCTTT. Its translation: CASSQGRARTGKNTEAFF.

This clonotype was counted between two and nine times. Here the CDR3 DNA reads TGTGCCAGCAGATTCAGGAGCTCTGGAAACACCATATATTTT. Protein: CASRFRSSGNTIYF. This chain joins TRBV2 and TRBJ1-3; D uncertain. Looked up from germline, CDR1 is SNHLY and CDR2 is FYNNEI. Trimming left V 6 bases short and J 0 bases short, with 9 bases between. The CDR3 runs to 14 residues.

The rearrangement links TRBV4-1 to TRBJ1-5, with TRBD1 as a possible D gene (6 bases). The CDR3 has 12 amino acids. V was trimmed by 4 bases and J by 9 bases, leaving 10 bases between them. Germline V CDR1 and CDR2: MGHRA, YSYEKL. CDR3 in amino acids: CASSLQGGPQHF. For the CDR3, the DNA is TGCGCCAGCAGCCTCCAAGGGGGGCCCCAGCATTTT.

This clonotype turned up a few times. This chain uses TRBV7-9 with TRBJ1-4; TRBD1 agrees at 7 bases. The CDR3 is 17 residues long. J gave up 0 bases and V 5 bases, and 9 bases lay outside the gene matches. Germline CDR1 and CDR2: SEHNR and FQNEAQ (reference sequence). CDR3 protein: CASSPRDRTATNEKLFF. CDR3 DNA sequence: TGTGCCAGCAGCCCTCGGGACAGAACCGCAACTAATGAAAAACTGTTTTTT.

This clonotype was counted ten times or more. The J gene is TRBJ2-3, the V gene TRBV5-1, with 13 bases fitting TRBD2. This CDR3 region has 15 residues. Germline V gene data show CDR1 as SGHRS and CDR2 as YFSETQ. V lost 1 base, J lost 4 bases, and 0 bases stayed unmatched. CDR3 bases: TGCGCCAGCAGCTTGACTAGCGGGGGGGCAGATACGCAGTATTTT. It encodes CASSLTSGGADTQYF.

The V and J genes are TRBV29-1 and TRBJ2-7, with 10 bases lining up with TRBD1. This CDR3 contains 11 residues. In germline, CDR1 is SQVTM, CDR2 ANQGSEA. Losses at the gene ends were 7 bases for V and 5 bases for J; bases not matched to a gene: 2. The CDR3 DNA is TGCAGCGGACAGGGGGCCGACGAGCAGTACTTC. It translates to CSGQGADEQYF.

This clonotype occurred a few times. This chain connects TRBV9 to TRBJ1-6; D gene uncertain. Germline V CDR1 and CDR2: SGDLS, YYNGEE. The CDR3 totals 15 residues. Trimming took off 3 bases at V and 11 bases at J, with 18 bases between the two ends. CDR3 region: CASSDHTGRLTPLHF. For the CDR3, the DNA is TGTGCCAGCAGCGACCACACGGGCAGGCTCACACCCCTCCACTTT. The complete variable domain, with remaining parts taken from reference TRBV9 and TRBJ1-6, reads DSGVTQTPKHLITATGQRVTLRCSPRSGDLSVYWYQQSLDQGLQFLIQYYNGEERAKGNILERFSAQQFPDLHSELNLSSLELGDSALYFCASSDHTGRLTPLHFGNGTRLTVT.

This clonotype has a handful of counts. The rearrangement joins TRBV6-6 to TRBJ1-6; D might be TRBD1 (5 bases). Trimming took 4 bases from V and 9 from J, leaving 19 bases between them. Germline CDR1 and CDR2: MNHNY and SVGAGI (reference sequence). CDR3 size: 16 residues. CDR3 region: CASSFIPVDSLSPLHF. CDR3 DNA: TGTGCCAGCAGTTTCATACCGGTAGACAGTCTTTCACCCCTCCACTTT.